The 31 T cell receptor beta chains listed next were all sequenced from one sample in a study of T cells after yellow fever vaccination. TCRdb analysed the 5' RACE reads with MiXCR anew, one entry per CDR3 protein. This sample carries some 300,000 distinct CDR3 sequences, 7.5% to 9.5% of them seen once, and the ten largest clones take about 3.7%. This specimen consisted of CD4+ T cells sorted from PBMCs, obtained 5 days after the yellow fever booster vaccination. The receptors stem from a man aged 18 to 29 who received the YFV17D yellow fever vaccine.

This clonotype has a count of ten or more. Here the CDR3 reads CASSLEGTSGGWHTQYF. The DNA of the CDR3 is TGTGCCAGCAGTTTAGAAGGAACTAGCGGGGGTTGGCATACGCAGTATTTT. The gene calls are TRBV27 and TRBJ2-3; 11 bases map to TRBD2. The CDR3 runs 17 residues. Germline assignment: CDR1 MNHEY and CDR2 SMNVEV (reference sequence). The junction had 11 bases not matched to a gene; V was cut back by 2 bases and J by 7 bases.

This clonotype has a handful of counts. This chain joins TRBV10-2 and TRBJ2-7; TRBD2 matches at 10 bases. V lost 7 bases and J lost 3; bases outside the gene matches: 3. Germline V gives CDR1 WSHSY, CDR2 SAAADI. The CDR3 sequence is 13 residues long. CDR3 coding DNA: TGCGCCAGCAAAGTAGCGGGGGGCTACGAGCAGTACTTC. Translation gives CASKVAGGYEQYF.

This clonotype was counted ten times or more. CDR3 DNA sequence: TGTGCCAGCAGCCGCGAAGGGGGGATAGGGGAGCAGTACGTC. This gives the protein CASSREGGIGEQYV. V is TRBV7-9 and J is TRBJ2-7; the D gene could be TRBD1 or TRBD2 (6 bases each). Germline loops: CDR1 SEHNR, CDR2 FQNEAQ (reference sequence). Between the trimmed V and J ends, which lost 5 bases and 7 bases, there was a span of 18 bases. CDR3 size: 14 residues.

V usage is TRBV18 and J usage is TRBJ2-1, with D perhaps assigned TRBD1 or TRBD2 (5 bases each). Looked up from germline, CDR1 is KGHSH and CDR2 is LQKENI. This CDR3 region has 14 residues. Trimming left V 3 bases short and J 7 bases short, with 13 bases between. The CDR3 here is CASSPGTRKNEQFF. The CDR3 DNA sequence: TGTGCCAGCTCACCCGGGACGCGGAAGAATGAGCAGTTCTTC.

This clonotype was recorded at least ten times. This chain links TRBV6-2 or TRBV6-3 with TRBJ1-4, with TRBD1 as a possible D gene (6 bases). Per the germline V gene, CDR1 is MNHEY and CDR2 is SVGEGT. The CDR3 is 14 amino acids. Trimming removed 6 bases at V and 7 bases at J, with 15 bases between. CDR3 in amino acids: CASRRPTQGEKLFF. CDR3 sequence (DNA): TGTGCCAGCAGACGTCCCACACAGGGTGAAAAACTGTTTTTT.

This clonotype was seen at least ten times. This sequence joins TRBV4-3 and TRBJ2-1; unclear D gene. Between the trimmed V and J ends, which lost 0 bases and 2 bases, there was a span of 5 bases. The CDR3 covers 14 residues. Per the germline V gene, CDR1 is LGHNA and CDR2 is YSLEER. The CDR3 nucleotides are TGCGCCAGCAGCCAAGAAGTTACCTACAATGAGCAGTTCTTC. This encodes CASSQEVTYNEQFF.

The chain joins TRBV4-1 to TRBJ2-2; D is possibly TRBD2 (7 bases). Germline V gives CDR1 MGHRA, CDR2 YSYEKL. The CDR3 length is 15 residues. The germline V and J ends were trimmed by 4 bases and 5 bases, with 14 bases remaining between them. Written as DNA, the CDR3 is TGCGCCAGCAGCCCGAGGGGGGGAGGAACCGGGGAGCTGTTTTTT. Translating it yields CASSPRGGGTGELFF.

The chain uses TRBV7-2 and TRBJ1-5; D ambiguous. Germline V gives CDR1 SGHTA, CDR2 FQGNSA. The CDR3 covers 13 residues. V lost 2 bases and J lost 7, with 9 bases in between. CDR3 sequence (DNA): TGTGCCAGCAGCTTAAATGGTTGGCAGCCCCAGCATTTT. It specifies CASSLNGWQPQHF.

This clonotype has ten or more counts. The gene calls are TRBV3-1 and TRBJ1-5; the D is unclear. The CDR3 is 12 amino acids. The ends were cut back, 1 base at V and 4 bases at J, with 2 bases in the middle. Germline CDR1 LGHDT, CDR2 YNNKEL (reference sequence). In DNA form, the CDR3 reads TGTGCCAGCAGCCAAGCGAATCAGCCCCAGCATTTT. Encoded protein: CASSQANQPQHF.

In its sample, this clonotype was seen a few times. The chain combines TRBV3-1 with TRBJ2-7; D is ambiguous. Germline-derived CDR1 and CDR2 are LGHDT and YNNKEL (reference sequence). V was trimmed by 2 bases and J by 2 bases, leaving 7 bases between them. The CDR3 has 13 amino acids. In DNA, the CDR3 is TGTGCCAGCAGCCAAAGGGAAACCTACGAGCAGTACTTC. Translated: CASSQRETYEQYF.

The rearrangement links TRBV15 to TRBJ1-6; no definite D call. The CDR3 is made up of 14 amino acids. The germline CDR1 and CDR2 sequences are LNHNV and YYDKDF (reference sequence). Deletions cut 5 bases from V and 7 bases from J, with 12 bases between. CDR3 residues: CATSRSLANSPLHF. The CDR3 bases are TGTGCCACCAGCCGATCTCTCGCCAATTCACCCCTCCACTTT.

This sequence joins TRBV12-3 or TRBV12-4 and TRBJ1-5; a weak D match, TRBD1 (5 bases). V was pared by 3 bases and J by 5 bases, with 11 bases between. The CDR3 is 14 residues long. The CDR3 DNA follows: TGTGCCAGCAGTTTCTCAGGGTTCGATCAGCCCCAGCATTTT. The encoded protein is CASSFSGFDQPQHF.

The chain recombines TRBV7-9 with TRBJ1-1; possibly TRBD1 for D (6 bases). Germline assignment: CDR1 SEHNR and CDR2 FQNEAQ (reference sequence). The CDR3 is 14 residues long. V was trimmed by 2 bases and J by 8 bases, leaving 15 bases between them. The CDR3 reads CASSLMGRGSEAFF. DNA for the CDR3: TGTGCCAGCAGCTTAATGGGCAGGGGATCGGAAGCTTTCTTT.

The chain combines TRBV14 with TRBJ1-4; TRBD1 matches at 7 bases. Germline CDR1 and CDR2: SGHDN and FVKESK. The CDR3 loop spans 16 amino acids. V dropped 2 bases and J dropped 5; count of bases not matched to a gene: 8. CDR3 DNA sequence: TGTGCCAGCAGCCAACAGCTGGGGACAGCGAATGAAAAACTGTTTTTT. This encodes CASSQQLGTANEKLFF.

This clonotype has just a few counts. The genes are TRBV20-1 and TRBJ2-1, with 7 bases fitting TRBD1. This CDR3 contains 12 residues. V shed 5 bases and J 8 bases; nucleotides not matched to a gene: 6. Germline loops: CDR1 DFQATT, CDR2 SNEGSKA (reference sequence). The CDR3 nucleotides read TGCAGTGCTCCCGACAGGGCGGATGAGCAGTTCTTC. Its protein is CSAPDRADEQFF.

CDR3 DNA: TGTGCCAGCTCACCACCGGGGGGGCTGTCCTACAATGAGCAGTTCTTC. Its translation: CASSPPGGLSYNEQFF. The chain recombines TRBV18 with TRBJ2-1; D might be TRBD2 (7 bases). This CDR3 spans 16 amino acids. Germline lookup yields CDR1 KGHSH and CDR2 LQKENI. Trimming cost V 0 bases and J 1 base, with 10 bases left between them.

The J gene is TRBJ2-2, the V gene TRBV5-1; 8 bases map to TRBD1. Looked up from germline, CDR1 is SGHRS and CDR2 is YFSETQ. This CDR3 region has 17 residues. Trimming took 1 base from V and 7 from J; bases not matched to a gene: 12. CDR3 bases: TGCGCCAGCAGCTTGTCTGGACAGGGCAGGCAGGGCGGGGAGCTGTTTTTT. Protein: CASSLSGQGRQGGELFF.

The J gene is TRBJ2-7, the V gene TRBV2; D unresolved. The length of the CDR3 is 10 residues. Trimming shortened V by 8 bases and J by 8 bases, and 10 bases separated the two germline ends. Per the germline V gene, CDR1 is SNHLY and CDR2 is FYNNEI. CDR3 protein: CASGLGKQYF. In DNA form, the CDR3 reads TGTGCCAGCGGCCTAGGAAAGCAGTACTTC.

This clonotype occurred a few times. The rearrangement uses TRBV4-2 and TRBJ2-3; perhaps TRBD2 as D (5 bases). Germline CDR1 LGHNA, CDR2 YNFKEQ. The V and J ends lost 0 bases and 10 bases respectively, with 11 bases between them. The CDR3 length is 13 residues. DNA of the CDR3: TGTGCCAGCAGCCAAGAGTCTAGCCTACCGCAGTATTTT. Translated, it gives CASSQESSLPQYF.

This chain joins TRBV11-2 and TRBJ2-7; possible D gene TRBD1, 5 bases. The length of the CDR3 is 14 residues. The V gene lost 6 bases and the J gene lost 0 bases, with 12 bases spanning the gap. Looked up from germline, CDR1 is SGHAT and CDR2 is FQNNGV. CDR3 DNA: TGTGCCAGCAGTGCACCCAGGGTCTCCTACGAGCAGTACTTC. Translation gives CASSAPRVSYEQYF.

The CDR3: CASSQLGANPIYGYTF. The DNA of the CDR3 is TGTGCCAGCAGCCAACTAGGGGCGAACCCCATCTATGGCTACACCTTC. This chain joins TRBV11-2 and TRBJ1-2; tentative D call: TRBD1 (5 bases). Trimming removed 5 bases at V and 4 bases at J, with 20 bases between. Germline V CDR1 and CDR2: SGHAT, FQNNGV. CDR3 length: 16 amino acids.

The table lists this clonotype with many counts. J is TRBJ2-3 and V is TRBV20-1, with 11 bases identical to TRBD2. After removal of 3 bases from V and 2 bases from J, the junction contained 16 bases not matched to a gene. Germline lookup yields CDR1 DFQATT and CDR2 SNEGSKA (reference sequence). This CDR3 has 19 residues. CDR3 residues: CSASPLAGGLSQHTDTQYF. CDR3 sequence (DNA): TGCAGTGCTAGCCCCCTAGCGGGGGGCTTGTCCCAGCACACAGATACGCAGTATTTT.

The rearrangement uses TRBV12-3 or TRBV12-4 and TRBJ2-1; TRBD1 aligns across 8 bases. The CDR3 loop spans 15 amino acids. Germline trimming cut 6 bases from V and 1 base from J; bases unmatched to any gene: 5. In nucleotides, the CDR3 is TGTGCCAGCAGCCCAGGGGGCCGGTCCTACAATGAGCAGTTCTTC. Translating it yields CASSPGGRSYNEQFF.

This clonotype was seen only a few times. The chain uses TRBV5-1 and TRBJ1-3, with 7 nucleotides matching TRBD1. From germline, CDR1 is SGHRS and CDR2 YFSETQ. This CDR3 has 16 amino acids. Germline trimming cut 0 bases from V and 3 bases from J; bases unmatched to any gene: 6. The CDR3 nucleotides are TGCGCCAGCAGCTTGGGCATTACAGGGGTTGGAAACACCATATATTTT. Amino acids: CASSLGITGVGNTIYF. Together with reference TRBV5-1 and TRBJ1-3, the CDR3 gives the full variable domain: KAGVTQTPRYLIKTRGQQVTLSCSPISGHRSVSWYQQTPGQGLQFLFEYFSETQRNKGNFPGRFSGRQFSNSRSEMNVSTLELGDSALYLCASSLGITGVGNTIYFGEGSWLTVV.

This clonotype was seen more than once but under ten times. The rearrangement links TRBV4-1 to TRBJ2-3, with D uncertain. The germline V gene encodes CDR1 MGHRA and CDR2 YSYEKL. The length of the CDR3 is 16 residues. V lost 1 base, J lost 1 base, and 12 bases lay in between. CDR3 in amino acids: CASSQGRKLRTDTQYF. Written as DNA, the CDR3 is TGCGCCAGCAGCCAAGGGCGTAAGTTACGCACAGATACGCAGTATTTT.

This rearrangement joins TRBV4-1 to TRBJ2-2, with D perhaps matching TRBD2 (6 bases). The CDR3 extends over 15 amino acids. V lost 4 bases and J lost 3, with 12 bases in between. The germline CDR1 and CDR2 sequences are MGHRA and YSYEKL. This chain's CDR3 is CASSRPGLYTGELFF. Here the CDR3 DNA reads TGCGCCAGCAGCCGCCCGGGACTCTACACCGGGGAGCTGTTTTTT.

This clonotype was seen many times. The rearrangement links TRBV20-1 to TRBJ2-7; weak D call: TRBD2 (6 bases). Deletions cut 0 bases from V and 2 bases from J, with 11 bases between. CDR1 and CDR2 (germline): DFQATT, SNEGSKA (reference sequence). There are 14 residues in the CDR3. In DNA form, the CDR3 reads TGCAGTGCTAGAGATCCGGGGAGGACCTACGAGCAGTACTTC. Its translation is CSARDPGRTYEQYF.

This clonotype was detected only a few times. J is TRBJ1-2 and V is TRBV5-4; a possible D gene is TRBD1 (5 bases). CDR1 SGHNT and CDR2 YYREEE come from the germline V gene (reference sequence). The CDR3 contains 13 residues. The V end was cut by 5 bases, the J end by 6 bases, with 14 bases between. The CDR3 coding sequence is TGTGCCAGCAGTCTCCGGGAGGGGCATGGCTACACCTTC. Protein product: CASSLREGHGYTF. Together with reference TRBV5-4 and TRBJ1-2, the CDR3 gives the full variable domain: ETGVTQSPTHLIKTRGQQVTLRCSSQSGHNTVSWYQQALGQGPQFIFQYYREEENGRGNFPPRFSGLQFPNYSSELNVNALELDDSALYLCASSLREGHGYTFGSGTRLTVV.

This clonotype was recorded a few times. The V gene is TRBV5-1, the J gene TRBJ2-3, with TRBD1 matching 8 bases. The CDR3 spans 14 residues. CDR1 is SGHRS, CDR2 YFSETQ, per germline. The ends lost 2 bases at V and 4 bases at J; junction bases unmatched: 3. The CDR3 DNA is TGCGCCAGCAGCTTCGGGACAGGATCAGATACGCAGTATTTT. It specifies CASSFGTGSDTQYF.

Concerning this clonotype: A much larger clone differs from this one at a single base, so this may be a read error. The rearrangement joins TRBV9 to TRBJ2-7; D gene unclear. The germline CDR1 and CDR2 sequences are SGDLS and YYNGEE. CDR3 size: 14 residues. The CDR3 is CSSSVDAFANEQYF. DNA of the CDR3: TGTTCCAGCAGCGTAGACGCTTTTGCGAACGAGCAGTACTTC.

This clonotype was counted at least ten times. The rearrangement links TRBV7-9 to TRBJ2-7, with D possibly called TRBD1 or TRBD2 (6 bases each). This CDR3 comprises 12 residues. Trimming shortened V by 5 bases and J by 8 bases, and 13 bases separated the two germline ends. In germline, CDR1 is SEHNR, CDR2 FQNEAQ (reference sequence). The CDR3 region is CASSRAGGQQYV. The CDR3 DNA reads as TGTGCCAGCAGCCGGGCCGGGGGCCAGCAGTACGTC.